This T cell receptor beta chain is from a study of T cells in Graves' hyperthyroidism and ophthalmopathy. Ten or more counts support this clonotype. Its antigen is not identified. Template material for amplifying TCR beta CDR3 regions consisted of RNA transcripts. Primed by the HTBI set, a first-round RT-PCR was run on the TCR CDR3. Each CDR3 protein gets one entry after TCRdb re-called the multiplex PCR reads with MiXCR. The sample shows hundreds of thousands of distinct CDR3 sequences, roughly 15% of them seen only once. Points from the study as a whole: Most thyroid clonotypes that were expanded above 0.001 also turned up in blood.

The CDR3 sequence is 15 residues long. From germline, CDR1 is SGHVS and CDR2 FQNEAQ. V shed 3 bases and J 3 bases; nucleotides not matched to a gene: 4. The chain is built from TRBV7-8 and TRBJ2-3; 9 nucleotides agree with TRBD2. The TCR was taken from a woman under 30 with Graves' hyperthyroidism. Sequencing used blood. The CDR3 protein is CASSLVAGETDTQYF. CDR3 sequence (DNA): TGTGCCAGCAGCTTGGTAGCGGGAGAGACAGATACGCAGTATTTT.